This T cell receptor beta chain was captured in a study of liver allograft versus peripheral blood T cells. Study in general: In transplanted livers, T cell receptor repertoires were compared with those found in the recipients' peripheral blood.

The sample holds a few counts of this clonotype. Its antigen is currently unknown. TCRdb independently ran MiXCR on the reads; one entry per CDR3 protein. The sample has 7,000 to 9,000 distinct CDR3 sequences, about a fifth seen once. Trimming removed 1 base at V and 2 bases at J, with 10 bases between. CDR1 is SGDLS and CDR2 is YYNGEE in the germline V gene. The CDR3 extends over 14 amino acids. Study-wide findings and caveats: Liver allografts reportedly held T cell receptor repertoires unlike those in peripheral blood.

The rearrangement joins TRBV9 to TRBJ2-7, with a possible D match to TRBD1 (5 bases). This clonotype was sampled from a human patient who had a liver transplant. Some T cells here may be from the graft donor. Written as DNA, the CDR3 is TGTGCCAGCAGCGTACAGGGCGTACCCTACGAGCAGTACTTC. This codes for CASSVQGVPYEQYF.